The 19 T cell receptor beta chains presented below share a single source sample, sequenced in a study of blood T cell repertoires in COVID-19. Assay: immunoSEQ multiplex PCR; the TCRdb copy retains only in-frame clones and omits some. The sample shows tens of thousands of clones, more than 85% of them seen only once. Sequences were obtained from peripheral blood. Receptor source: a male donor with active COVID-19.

The CDR3 DNA sequence: TGTGCCAGCAGCTCAGACCGACAGGGACAGTTCTTC. Its protein is CASSSDRQGQFF. The chain couples TRBV9 to TRBJ2-1; 7 bases map to TRBD1. Germline-derived CDR1 and CDR2 are SGDLS and YYNGEE. The CDR3 length is 12 residues. After removal of 4 bases from V and 13 bases from J, the junction contained 8 bases not matched to a gene.

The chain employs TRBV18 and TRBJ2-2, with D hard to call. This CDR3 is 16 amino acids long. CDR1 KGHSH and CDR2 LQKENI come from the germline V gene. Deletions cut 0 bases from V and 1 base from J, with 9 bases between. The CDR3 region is CASSPPELLNTGELFF. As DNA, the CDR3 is TGTGCCAGCTCACCACCGGAACTACTGAACACCGGGGAGCTGTTTTTT.

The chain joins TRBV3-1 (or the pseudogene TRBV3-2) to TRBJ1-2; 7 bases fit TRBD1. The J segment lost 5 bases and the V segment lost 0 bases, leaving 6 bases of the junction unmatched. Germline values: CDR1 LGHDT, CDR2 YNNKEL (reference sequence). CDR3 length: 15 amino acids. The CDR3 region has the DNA TGTGCCAGCAGCCAAGAATACAGGGGCGGGTATGGCTACACCTTC. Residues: CASSQEYRGGYGYTF.

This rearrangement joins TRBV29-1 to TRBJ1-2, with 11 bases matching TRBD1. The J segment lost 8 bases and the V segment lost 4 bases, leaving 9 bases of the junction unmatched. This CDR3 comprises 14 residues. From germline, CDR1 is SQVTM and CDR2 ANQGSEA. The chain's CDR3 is CSVGQDRGLGGYTF. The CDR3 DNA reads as TGCAGCGTTGGTCAGGACAGGGGGCTGGGCGGCTACACCTTC.

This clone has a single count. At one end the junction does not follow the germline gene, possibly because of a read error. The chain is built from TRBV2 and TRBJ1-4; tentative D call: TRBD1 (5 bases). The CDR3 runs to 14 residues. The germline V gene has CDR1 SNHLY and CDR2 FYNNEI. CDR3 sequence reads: CASSEGTIIEKLFF. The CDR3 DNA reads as TGTGCCAGCAGCGAAGGGACTATTATTGAAAAACTGTTTTTT.

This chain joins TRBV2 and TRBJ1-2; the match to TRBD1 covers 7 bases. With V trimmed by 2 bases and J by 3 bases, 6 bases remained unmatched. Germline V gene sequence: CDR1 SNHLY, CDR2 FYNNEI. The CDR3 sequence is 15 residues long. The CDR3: CASSERARGDYGYTF. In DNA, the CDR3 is TGTGCCAGCAGTGAACGGGCCAGGGGGGACTATGGCTACACCTTC.

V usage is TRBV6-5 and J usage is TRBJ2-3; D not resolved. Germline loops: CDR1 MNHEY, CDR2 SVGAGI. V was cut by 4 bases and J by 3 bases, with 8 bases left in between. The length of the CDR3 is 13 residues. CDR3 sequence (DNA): TGTGCCAGCAGTTTCCCGGGTACAGATACGCAGTATTTT. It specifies CASSFPGTDTQYF.

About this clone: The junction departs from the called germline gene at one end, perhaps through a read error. The CDR3 loop is CASSQVSRTDSYGQYF. CDR3 sequence (DNA): TGCGCCAGCAGCCAAGTTTCCCGCACCGACTCCTACGGGCAGTACTTC. J is TRBJ2-7 and V is TRBV4-1; D not certain. The germline V gene encodes CDR1 MGHRA and CDR2 YSYEKL. The CDR3 spans 16 residues.

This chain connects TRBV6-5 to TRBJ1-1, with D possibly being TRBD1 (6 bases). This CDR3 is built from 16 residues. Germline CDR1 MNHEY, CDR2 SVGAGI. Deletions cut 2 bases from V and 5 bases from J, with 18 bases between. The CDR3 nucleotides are TGTGCCAGCAGTTACCCCCACGGGGGGCTAGCTACTGAAGCTTTCTTT. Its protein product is CASSYPHGGLATEAFF.

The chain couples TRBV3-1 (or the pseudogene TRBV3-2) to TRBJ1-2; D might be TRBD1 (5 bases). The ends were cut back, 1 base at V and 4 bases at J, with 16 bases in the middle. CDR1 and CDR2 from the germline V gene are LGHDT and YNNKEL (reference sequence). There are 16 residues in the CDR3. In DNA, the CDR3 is TGTGCCAGCAGCCAAGTGTCCGGGGGACTTAGCTATGGCTACACCTTC. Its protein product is CASSQVSGGLSYGYTF.

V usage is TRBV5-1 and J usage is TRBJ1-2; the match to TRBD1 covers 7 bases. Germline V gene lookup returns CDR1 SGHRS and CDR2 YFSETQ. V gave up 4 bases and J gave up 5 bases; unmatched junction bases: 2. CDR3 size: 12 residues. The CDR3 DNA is TGCGCCAGCAGCCTGGGACAGTATGGCTACACCTTC. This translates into CASSLGQYGYTF.

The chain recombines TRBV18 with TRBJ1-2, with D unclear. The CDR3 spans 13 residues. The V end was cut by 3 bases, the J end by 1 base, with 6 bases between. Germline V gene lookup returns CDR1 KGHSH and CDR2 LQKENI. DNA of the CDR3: TGTGCCAGCTCACCCGACAATAACTATGGCTACACCTTC. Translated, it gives CASSPDNNYGYTF.

The CDR3 sequence: CASIGTGTGRVRYTF. The CDR3 nucleotides are TGTGCCAGCATTGGCACCGGGACAGGGCGGGTAAGGTACACCTTC. This chain connects TRBV28 to TRBJ1-2, with 9 bases aligning to TRBD1. Germline lookup yields CDR1 MDHEN and CDR2 SYDVKM. V shed 7 bases and J 11 bases; nucleotides not matched to a gene: 17. This CDR3 region has 15 residues.

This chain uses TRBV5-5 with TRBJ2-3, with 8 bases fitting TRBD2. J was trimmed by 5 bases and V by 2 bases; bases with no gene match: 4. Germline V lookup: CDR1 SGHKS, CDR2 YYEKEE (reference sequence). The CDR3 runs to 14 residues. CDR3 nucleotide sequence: TGTGCCAGCAGCTTTGCGGGGGGCGAAGATACGCAGTATTTT. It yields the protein CASSFAGGEDTQYF.

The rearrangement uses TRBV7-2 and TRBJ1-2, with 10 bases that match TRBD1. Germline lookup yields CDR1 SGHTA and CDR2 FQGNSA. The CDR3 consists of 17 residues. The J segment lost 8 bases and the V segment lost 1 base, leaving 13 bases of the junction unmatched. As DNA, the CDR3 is TGTGCCAGCAGCTTAGGTTACGACTCGGACAGGGGGATAGGCTACACCTTC. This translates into CASSLGYDSDRGIGYTF. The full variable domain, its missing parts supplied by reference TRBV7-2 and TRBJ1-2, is GAGVSQSPSNKVTEKGKDVELRCDPISGHTALYWYRQSLGQGLEFLIYFQGNSAPDKSGLPSDRFSAERTGGSVSTLTIQRTQQEDSAVYLCASSLGYDSDRGIGYTFGSGTRLTVV.

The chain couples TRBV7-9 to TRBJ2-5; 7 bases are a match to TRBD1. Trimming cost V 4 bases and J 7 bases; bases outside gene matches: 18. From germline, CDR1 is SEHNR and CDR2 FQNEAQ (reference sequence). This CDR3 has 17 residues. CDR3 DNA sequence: TGTGCCAGCAGCTCCTTAATTCAGGGGGTAGGCAGGGCGACCCAGTACTTC. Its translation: CASSSLIQGVGRATQYF.

CDR3 coding DNA: TGTGCCAGCAGACCCCGAGAAGAGCCACGGGGTGAGCAGTTCTTC. Protein: CASRPREEPRGEQFF. The chain combines TRBV6-5 with TRBJ2-1, with D tentatively TRBD2 (5 bases). The CDR3 contains 15 residues. Germline V CDR1 and CDR2: MNHEY, SVGAGI. V lost 6 bases and J 9 bases, leaving 21 bases between the germline ends.

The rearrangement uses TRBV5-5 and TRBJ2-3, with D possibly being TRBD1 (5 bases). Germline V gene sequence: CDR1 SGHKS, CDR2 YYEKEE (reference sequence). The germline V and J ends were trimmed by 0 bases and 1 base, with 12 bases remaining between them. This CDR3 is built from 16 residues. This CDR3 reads CASSLGVGRGTDTQYF. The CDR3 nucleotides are TGTGCCAGCAGCTTGGGGGTCGGCAGGGGCACAGATACGCAGTATTTT.

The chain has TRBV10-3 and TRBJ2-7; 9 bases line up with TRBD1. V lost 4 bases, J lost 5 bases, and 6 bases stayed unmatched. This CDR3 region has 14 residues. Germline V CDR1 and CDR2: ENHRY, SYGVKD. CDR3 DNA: TGTGCCATCAGTGTGGGACAGGGTAACCACGAGCAGTACTTC. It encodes CAISVGQGNHEQYF.